This T cell receptor (beta chain) is drawn from a study of read filtering for tumor transcriptome and immune sequencing. The CDR3 contains 14 residues. Trimming removed 6 bases from V and 3 bases from J, with 11 bases in between. Germline values: CDR1 SGHTA, CDR2 FQGTGA. This clonotype was detected many times. Molecular barcoded adaptors covering alpha/delta and beta/gamma chains were used on 400 ng RNA. TCRdb re-derived calls from the reads in MiXCR, one entry per CDR3 protein. Here the sample spans 49,000 or so distinct CDR3 sequences, more than 10% being singletons. This clonotype originated in a donor at least 40 years old with multiple myeloma. Material for sequencing was a population of CD138-negative cells sorted from bone marrow. V usage is TRBV7-3 and J usage is TRBJ2-2; D gene ambiguous. As DNA, the CDR3 is TGTGCCAGCAGAGAAACACGGGACACCGGGGAGCTGTTTTTT. Protein sequence: CASRETRDTGELFF.